The next 2 T cell receptor beta chains were all read from a single sample in a study of identical twins. A single record per CDR3 protein comes from TCRdb applying MiXCR to the 5' RACE reads. The sample holds 400,000 to 600,000 distinct CDR3 sequences, more than 20% seen once. The same sample was also used in a study of yellow fever vaccine responses in identical twins.

The sequenced sample was CD4+ T cells sorted from blood. The source is a woman under 30 in good health.

V usage is TRBV29-1 and J usage is TRBJ2-5, with TRBD2 identical over 12 bases. The V and J ends lost 5 bases and 0 bases, in that order; junction bases with no gene match: 4. The CDR3 contains 15 residues. Looked up from germline, CDR1 is SQVTM and CDR2 is ANQGSEA. CDR3 loop: CSVLWTSGNQETQYF. CDR3 DNA sequence: TGCAGCGTTCTTTGGACTAGCGGGAACCAAGAGACCCAGTACTTC.

The J gene is TRBJ2-3, the V gene TRBV5-1; 9 nucleotides align to TRBD2. With V trimmed by 6 bases and J by 5 bases, 7 bases remained unmatched. The CDR3 loop spans 14 amino acids. The germline V gene encodes CDR1 SGHRS and CDR2 YFSETQ. The CDR3 loop reads CASMASGAVDTQYF. The CDR3 DNA follows: TGCGCCAGCATGGCTAGCGGGGCGGTAGATACGCAGTATTTT.